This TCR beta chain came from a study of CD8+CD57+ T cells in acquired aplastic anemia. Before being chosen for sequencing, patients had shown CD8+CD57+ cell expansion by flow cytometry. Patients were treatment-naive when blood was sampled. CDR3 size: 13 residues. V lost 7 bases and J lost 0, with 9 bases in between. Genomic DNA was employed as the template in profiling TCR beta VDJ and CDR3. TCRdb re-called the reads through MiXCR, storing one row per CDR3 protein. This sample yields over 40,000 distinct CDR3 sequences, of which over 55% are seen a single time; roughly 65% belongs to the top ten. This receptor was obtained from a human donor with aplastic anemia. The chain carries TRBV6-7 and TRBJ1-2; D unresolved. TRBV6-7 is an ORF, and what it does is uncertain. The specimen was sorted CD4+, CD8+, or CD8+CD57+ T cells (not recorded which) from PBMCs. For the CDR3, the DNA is TGTGCCAGCAAAGGGCAGACTAACTATGGCTACACCTTC. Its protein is CASKGQTNYGYTF.